The 9 T cell receptor beta chains below were found in one sample sequenced in a study of shared clonotypes between healthy human individuals (TCRdb year 2020). The receptor library was made with the immunoSEQ multiplex PCR assay. The immuneACCESS repertoire file appears here via TCRdb, limited to in-frame rearrangements. These files lack a portion of the clones; in checked studies, under half of the deficit traces to unresolved V genes, and the cause of the others is not known. The sample table records approximately 940,000 clones; less than 85% of these occur just once. Jointly, the top ten make up 1.5% of the sample. The sequenced material came from memory CD4+ T cells sorted from blood. The sample's cell subset or site label, in plain terms: CD45RA-negative fraction. The receptors stem from a man aged 18 to 30 in good health.

The gene calls are TRBV2 and TRBJ2-5; 8 positions agree with TRBD2. V lost 10 bases to trimming and J lost 2 bases; unmatched junction nucleotides: 6. Germline values: CDR1 SNHLY, CDR2 FYNNEI. The CDR3 is made up of 13 amino acids. In DNA, the CDR3 is TGTGCCACCCATTCGGGAGGGCAAGAGACCCAGTACTTC. Translated, it gives CATHSGGQETQYF.

The chain has TRBV30 and TRBJ2-7; perhaps TRBD1 as D (5 bases). The V gene's germline CDR1 is GTSNPN and CDR2 SVGIG (reference sequence). The CDR3 covers 14 residues. The V gene lost 3 bases and the J gene lost 0 bases, with 12 bases spanning the gap. In DNA form, the CDR3 reads TGTGCCTGGAGGGCCAGGGCGAGCTCCTACGAGCAGTACTTC. Translating it yields CAWRARASSYEQYF.

This rearrangement joins TRBV28 to TRBJ1-2; 12 bases are a match to TRBD1. The CDR3 is made up of 14 amino acids. Germline V gives CDR1 MDHEN, CDR2 SYDVKM. With 5 bases clipped from V and 11 bases from J, the junction kept 9 bases outside the gene matches. The CDR3 loop reads CASSPTGTGGGYTF. The DNA of the CDR3 is TGTGCCAGCAGTCCGACCGGGACAGGGGGCGGTTACACCTTC.

V is TRBV11-2 and J is TRBJ2-1; possibly TRBD2 for D (6 bases). Germline CDR1 is SGHAT and CDR2 is FQNNGV. Trimming stripped 5 bases from V and 6 bases from J, with 23 bases between. CDR3 length: 17 amino acids. The CDR3 nucleotides are TGTGCCAGCAGCCCAGGAGGCGCGGGAAGTATGTCCAATGAGCAGTTCTTC. This sequence encodes CASSPGGAGSMSNEQFF. Complete variable domain (other parts from reference TRBV11-2 and TRBJ2-1): EAGVAQSPRYKIIEKRQSVAFWCNPISGHATLYWYQQILGQGPKLLIQFQNNGVVDDSQLPKDRFSAERLKGVDSTLKIQPAKLEDSAVYLCASSPGGAGSMSNEQFFGPGTRLTVL.

The gene calls are TRBV9 and TRBJ1-4, with D possibly being TRBD1 (6 bases). The CDR3 totals 15 residues. CDR1 SGDLS and CDR2 YYNGEE come from the germline V gene. Deletions cut 0 bases from V and 7 bases from J, with 13 bases between. CDR3 region: CASSVAAGVGEKLFF. The CDR3 DNA sequence: TGTGCCAGCAGCGTAGCGGCAGGGGTAGGTGAAAAACTGTTTTTT.

The chain recombines TRBV4-1 with TRBJ2-1; 11 positions agree with TRBD2. Unmatched junction bases numbered 16, after V lost 1 base and J lost 8 bases. The CDR3 extends over 19 amino acids. Germline V gene lookup returns CDR1 MGHRA and CDR2 YSYEKL. For the CDR3, the DNA is TGCGCCAGCAGCCAAGGGGTACCTCCGGGACTAGCGGTCCGGGATGAGCAGTTCTTC. This sequence encodes CASSQGVPPGLAVRDEQFF.

A single count supports this clone. The chain uses TRBV10-3 and TRBJ2-1; tentatively, D is TRBD2 (5 bases). V lost 0 bases and J 6 bases, leaving 18 bases between the germline ends. Per the germline V gene, CDR1 is ENHRY and CDR2 is SYGVKD. The CDR3 spans 17 residues. This CDR3 is CAISESGLSPSRNEQFF. The CDR3 bases are TGTGCCATCAGTGAGTCCGGACTTTCCCCCTCCCGCAATGAGCAGTTCTTC.

This chain links TRBV5-4 with TRBJ1-6, with D uncertain. Germline loops: CDR1 SGHNT, CDR2 YYREEE (reference sequence). V lost 0 bases to trimming and J lost 7 bases, with 5 bases between them. The CDR3 is made up of 13 amino acids. The CDR3 nucleotides read TGTGCCAGCAGCTTGGATCAAAATTCACCCCTCCACTTT. Amino acid sequence: CASSLDQNSPLHF.

The chain recombines TRBV5-6 with TRBJ1-2, with 8 bases lining up with TRBD1. The CDR3 has 14 amino acids. With V trimmed by 5 bases and J by 6 bases, 9 bases remained unmatched. From germline, CDR1 is SGHDT and CDR2 YYEEEE. CDR3 sequence (DNA): TGTGCCAGCAGGTTCCTGGACAGGGAAAATGGCTACACCTTC. Translated: CASRFLDRENGYTF. The full variable domain, completed using reference TRBV5-6 and TRBJ1-2, is DAGVTQSPTHLIKTRGQQVTLRCSPKSGHDTVSWYQQALGQGPQFIFQYYEEEERQRGNFPDRFSGHQFPNYSSELNVNALLLGDSALYLCASRFLDRENGYTFGSGTRLTVV.